The entry that follows covers one T cell receptor beta chain sequence. In the original processing: Scientists estimated how many nucleated cells there were by amplifying reference gene primers. Method: immunoSEQ multiplex PCR; TCRdb's copy keeps in-frame clones and lacks some. For V, J and clone size, that table is used; D and trimming come from the DNA. The table lists tens of thousands of clones, approximately 80% of them singletons. The source of the sample is a study of blood T cell repertoires in COVID-19. The wider study: The study drew acute and convalescent COVID-19 samples from the United States, Italy and Spain. T cells, B-cell-depleted T cells, or PBMCs provided the cDNA or gDNA that served as material.

The germline gives CDR1 LNHDA, CDR2 SQIVND (reference sequence). This CDR3 has 14 residues. V gave up 5 bases and J gave up 4 bases; unmatched junction bases: 3. The source of this sequence is a human donor in a cohort sampled during active COVID-19. The chain links TRBV19 to TRBJ1-5; 9 bases are shared with TRBD1. The sequenced material came from peripheral blood. In nucleotides, the CDR3 is TGTGCCAGTAGTGGAGACAGGGGGAATCAGCCCCAGCATTTT. Protein: CASSGDRGNQPQHF.